The rows below give T cell receptor beta chains drawn from one sample of a study of cytomegalovirus exposure and HLA in healthy donors. Profiling relied on immunoSEQ multiplex PCR, and the TCRdb table lists in-frame clones only, not all of them. The sample has some 150,000 clones, 82% seen once; the top ten hold about 8.6%. The sequencing input was PBMCs. These receptors all stem from a woman aged 50 to 65 in good health and CMV-seropositive. CDR3s include the opening cysteine and the closing phenylalanine or tryptophan. A D gene is named only where the DNA matches it firmly. Clone size is stated in some rows and not others, as once, few, many or a class when expanded.

clone size,V gene,D gene,J gene,CDR3 DNA,CDR3 protein
.,TRBV5-1,.,TRBJ1-1,TGCGCCAGCAGCGCATCCGACAGTCTGAACACTGAAGCTTTCTTT,CASSASDSLNTEAFF
.,TRBV6-4,TRBD1,TRBJ1-6,TGTGCCAGCAGGGAACCGGGACAGTGGTTCTTT,CASREPGQWFF
once,TRBV2,.,TRBJ2-3,TGTGCCAGCACCACCCTCCAGGGGGGAGATACGCAGTATTTT,CASTTLQGGDTQYF
.,TRBV11-2,.,TRBJ2-5,TGTGCCAGCAGCCCCGGGCTAGCTGAAGAGACCCAGTACTTC,CASSPGLAEETQYF
.,TRBV7-9,.,TRBJ2-7,TGTGCCAGCACCATGTCGGGCGAGCAGTACTTC,CASTMSGEQYF
.,TRBV6-5,.,TRBJ1-4,TGTGCCAGCAGTTACGACCACGGGGATGAAAAACTGTTTTTT,CASSYDHGDEKLFF
many,TRBV5-1,TRBD2,TRBJ2-7,TGCGCCAGCAGTAGTGGGGTAGCGGGAGCCTACGAGCAGTACTTC,CASSSGVAGAYEQYF
.,TRBV10-3,TRBD2,TRBJ2-7,TGTGCCATCAAAAGAGCGGGGAACTACGAGCAGTACTTC,CAIKRAGNYEQYF
.,TRBV19,TRBD2,TRBJ2-1,TGTGCCAGTAGTATGGGACTAGCATACAATGAGCAGTTCTTC,CASSMGLAYNEQFF
.,TRBV7-8,.,TRBJ1-1,TGTGCCAGCAGCTTAGAGGAGGGAAACACTGAAGCTTTCTTT,CASSLEEGNTEAFF
.,TRBV5-1,.,TRBJ1-1,TGCGCCAGCAGCTGGATGGGAGAGAACACTGAAGCTTTCTTT,CASSWMGENTEAFF
.,TRBV4-3,.,TRBJ2-3,TGCGCCAGCAGCCAAGAATATCGGGGCACAGATACGCAGTATTTT,CASSQEYRGTDTQYF
.,TRBV6-1,.,TRBJ1-5,TGTGCCAGCACTGAAGGGCCATATCAGCCCCAGCATTTT,CASTEGPYQPQHF
.,TRBV7-2,.,TRBJ2-7,TGTGCCAGCAGCTTAGGGGCAGCTACCTACGAGCAGTACTTC,CASSLGAATYEQYF
.,TRBV18,.,TRBJ2-6,TGTGCCAGCTCACCCCTTGCAGTATACTCTGGGGCCAACGTCCTGACTTTC,CASSPLAVYSGANVLTF
once,TRBV5-1,TRBD1,TRBJ2-1,TGCGCCAGCAGCTTGGTGGGACAGGGGTTCGATGAGCAGTTCTTC,CASSLVGQGFDEQFF
.,TRBV10-3,.,TRBJ2-5,TGTGCCATCAGTGAGTCGAGGACTAGGGGGGAGACCCAGTACTTC,CAISESRTRGETQYF